The 8 T cell receptor beta chains below come from one sample, sequenced in a study of technical replicates of blood from a few donors. The repertoire was sequenced with immunoSEQ multiplex PCR; TCRdb's copy has only in-frame clones and lacks some. This table has roughly 13,000 clones, 95% appearing once. The sequencing sample was made of PBMCs. These receptors were taken from a human donor in good health.

The chain is built from TRBV15 and TRBJ2-2; 7 bases align to TRBD1. This CDR3 region has 15 residues. The germline CDR1 and CDR2 sequences are LNHNV and YYDKDF (reference sequence). J gave up 2 bases and V 1 base, and 1 base lay outside the gene matches. CDR3 bases: TGTGCCACCAGCAGAGGGGACAGAAACACCGGGGAGCTGTTTTTT. Amino acid sequence: CATSRGDRNTGELFF.

This sequence joins TRBV29-1 and TRBJ2-5, with D hard to call. The CDR3 runs 12 residues. Looked up from germline, CDR1 is SQVTM and CDR2 is ANQGSEA. V shed 7 bases and J shed 2 bases, with 11 bases lying between them. In DNA, the CDR3 is TGCAGCGGCGTCCCTCTTCAAGAGACCCAGTACTTC. As protein: CSGVPLQETQYF.

The chain joins TRBV9 to TRBJ1-4, with D possibly TRBD1 on 6 matching bases. CDR1 is SGDLS and CDR2 is YYNGEE in the germline V gene. The CDR3 has 16 residues. V was shortened by 0 bases and J by 2 bases, with 11 bases between the two germline ends. The CDR3 protein is CASSVGGGATNEKLFF. Here the CDR3 DNA reads TGTGCCAGCAGCGTAGGTGGGGGCGCGACTAATGAAAAACTGTTTTTT. Complete variable domain (other parts from reference TRBV9 and TRBJ1-4): DSGVTQTPKHLITATGQRVTLRCSPRSGDLSVYWYQQSLDQGLQFLIQYYNGEERAKGNILERFSAQQFPDLHSELNLSSLELGDSALYFCASSVGGGATNEKLFFGSGTQLSVL.

This clone has just a few counts. V is TRBV5-1 and J is TRBJ2-2; D gene ambiguous. The CDR3 covers 15 residues. Germline V gives CDR1 SGHRS, CDR2 YFSETQ. Trimming removed 0 bases at V and 2 bases at J, with 8 bases between. DNA of the CDR3: TGCGCCAGCAGCTTGGCGCAGATAAACACCGGGGAGCTGTTTTTT. Protein: CASSLAQINTGELFF.

J is TRBJ1-1 and V is TRBV18; unclear D gene. The CDR3 totals 13 residues. The V end lost 8 bases, the J end lost 0 bases, and 10 bases lay between the germline ends. Germline V gene sequence: CDR1 KGHSH, CDR2 LQKENI. CDR3 amino acids: CASATELNTEAFF. Written as DNA, the CDR3 is TGTGCCAGCGCTACAGAATTGAACACTGAAGCTTTCTTT.

This chain uses TRBV7-9 with TRBJ1-1, with TRBD1 identical over 9 bases. CDR1 SEHNR and CDR2 FQNEAQ come from the germline V gene (reference sequence). Trimming cost V 1 base and J 1 base; bases outside gene matches: 1. CDR3 length: 15 residues. DNA for the CDR3: TGTGCCAGCAGCTTAGGGGGACAGGGGAACACTGAAGCTTTCTTT. Amino acids: CASSLGGQGNTEAFF.

The chain carries TRBV27 and TRBJ2-1; 14 bases are a match to TRBD2. V gave up 8 bases and J gave up 9 bases; unmatched junction bases: 9. This CDR3 spans 15 amino acids. Germline CDR1 is MNHEY and CDR2 is SMNVEV (reference sequence). CDR3 residues: CASGPAGLAGVEQFF. In nucleotides, the CDR3 is TGTGCCAGCGGGCCCGCGGGACTAGCGGGAGTTGAGCAGTTCTTC.

The chain employs TRBV10-3 and TRBJ1-3; unclear D gene. The CDR3 is 15 residues long. The germline V and J ends were trimmed by 6 bases and 0 bases, with 12 bases remaining between them. Germline-derived CDR1 and CDR2 are ENHRY and SYGVKD. CDR3 amino acids: CAIRKEENSGNTIYF. CDR3 nucleotide sequence: TGTGCCATCAGGAAGGAGGAGAACTCTGGAAACACCATATATTTT.